This TCR beta chain was identified in a study of human T cells and chemical hapten exposure (dated by TCRdb to the early 2020s). For the study in its entirety: Libraries were pooled for sequencing, and per-sample TCR yields varied mainly because of small differences in library volumes within the pool. The study tracked peripheral blood TCR repertoire changes in vivo during primary and secondary sensitization to the hapten diphenylcyclopropenone (DPC) in alopecia patients. The study at large found these results: DPC sensitization did not change the number of TCRs with a frequency above 1 in 1000, and there was no evidence of changes in global repertoire structure. Repeated subsampling changed both the strength of the expansion versus patch-test correlation and the threshold at which the correlation became significant.

Total RNA was extracted from unfractionated whole blood that had been collected in Tempus Blood RNA tubes. Roughly 5 healthy volunteers were used as TCR sequencing controls and were bled at day 0, 2 weeks and 6 weeks. This clonotype was detected only a few times. Its antigen is currently not known. Per-base qualities were not stored, and no clone one base away is much larger. Inclusive of the bounding cysteine and phenylalanine, the CDR3 is 14 residues long. Just CDR3 DNA is preserved here, 42 bases in frame from base 1. Trimmed from V: 3 bases; trimmed from J: 6 bases; junction bases lacking a gene match: 3. Per the germline V gene, SGHDT is the CDR1 and YYEEEE is the CDR2. During library preparation, unique molecular identifiers were attached to individual cDNA molecules so that TCRs could be counted quantitatively and reproducibly. For every blood RNA sample, sequencing covered both the TCR alpha and TCR beta chains. As for the authors' bioinformatics: A median of around 100,000 TCRs per sample was observed, with a range of about 20,000 to 690,600. V, J and CDR3 annotation of the TCR reads was carried out using the Decombinator software suite. For PS versus PT1 abundance plots, all samples were subsampled to the same number of TCRs (28,000). Expanded TCRs were defined as absent before sensitization and observed at least eight times at the 2-week time point. The public sequencing data were trimmed at Q25 with fastp and processed into clonotypes with MiXCR by TCRdb, which kept only in-frame beta chains. Rows are combined by CDR3 protein, so each entry shows the most common genes and DNA. The V and J calls reflect TCRdb's pipeline rather than the authors' work. This sample is represented by about 120,000 distinct CDR3 sequences; over 7.5% of them were singletons. Of the sample, around 1.4% falls within the top ten clones.

The chain is encoded by TRBV5-6 joined to TRBJ2-4; 10 bases in the junction line up with TRBD1. The receptor's source is a human donor in good health. Some clones in this sample may be carry-over from other donors' samples. Donor details come from another sample of the same person, matched by shared clones. The sample taken for sequencing was whole blood. The CDR3 is CASSSGQGVNIQYF. The nucleotide sequence is TGTGCCAGCAGCTCCGGACAGGGGGTAAACATTCAGTACTTC.